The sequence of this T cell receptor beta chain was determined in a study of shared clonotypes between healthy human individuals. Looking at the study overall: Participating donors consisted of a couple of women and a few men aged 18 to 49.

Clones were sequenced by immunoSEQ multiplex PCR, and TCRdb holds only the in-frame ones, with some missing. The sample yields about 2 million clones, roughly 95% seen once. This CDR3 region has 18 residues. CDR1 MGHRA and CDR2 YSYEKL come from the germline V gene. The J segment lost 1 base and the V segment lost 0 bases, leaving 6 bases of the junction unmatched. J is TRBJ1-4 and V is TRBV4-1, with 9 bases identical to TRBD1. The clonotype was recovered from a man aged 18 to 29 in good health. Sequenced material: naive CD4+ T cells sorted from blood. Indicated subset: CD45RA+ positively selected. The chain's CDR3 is CASSQDRDRVGTNEKLFF. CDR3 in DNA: TGCGCCAGCAGCCAAGATAGGGACAGGGTGGGAACTAATGAAAAACTGTTTTTT.